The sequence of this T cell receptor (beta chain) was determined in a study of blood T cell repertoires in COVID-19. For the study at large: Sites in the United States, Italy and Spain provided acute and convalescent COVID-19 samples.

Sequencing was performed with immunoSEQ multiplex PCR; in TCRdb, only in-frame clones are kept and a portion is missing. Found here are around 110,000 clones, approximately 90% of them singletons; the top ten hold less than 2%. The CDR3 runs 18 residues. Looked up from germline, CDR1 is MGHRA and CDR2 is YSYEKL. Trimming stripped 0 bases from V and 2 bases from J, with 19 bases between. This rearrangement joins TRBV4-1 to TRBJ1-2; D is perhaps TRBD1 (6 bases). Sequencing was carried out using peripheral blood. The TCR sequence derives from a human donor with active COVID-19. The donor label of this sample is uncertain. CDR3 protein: CASSQDLGRAQGNYGYTF. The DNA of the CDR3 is TGCGCCAGCAGCCAAGATCTTGGCAGGGCGCAGGGGAACTATGGCTACACCTTC.